This T cell receptor (beta chain) was profiled in a study of identical twins. Study conclusions and caveats: Partial confounding of zero-insertion analyses by invariant MAIT and iNKT cells was possible. Out-of-frame TCR alpha sharing observed in monozygotic twins exceeded model estimates.

The CDR3 has 16 residues. Germline-derived CDR1 and CDR2 are KGHSH and LQKENI. Trimming took 3 bases from V and 2 from J; bases not matched to a gene: 10. A universal primer site was created by template switching, with the cDNA bearing unique molecular identifiers. TCRdb used MiXCR to reprocess the 5' RACE reads, holding one entry per CDR3 protein. This table holds approximately 620,000 distinct CDR3 sequences, around 8.3% found once. This clonotype has just a few counts. Antigen unknown. This same sample was also taken into another study, of yellow fever vaccine responses in identical twins. As reported in that work: The T cell response to vaccination in identical twins was reportedly partly convergent and partly personalized.

The V and J genes are TRBV18 and TRBJ2-7, with 7 positions matching TRBD1. The sample comprised PBMCs. This clonotype was obtained from a woman aged 18-30 years in good health. The CDR3 DNA sequence: TGTGCCAGCTCACCCTTGGGACAGACGAGTACCTACGAGCAGTACTTC. Translation gives CASSPLGQTSTYEQYF.